These 14 T cell receptor beta chains originate from one sample sequenced in a study of T cells expressing NK-cell markers. TCRdb reprocessed the 5' RACE reads; each CDR3 protein has one entry and no DNA is given. The table gives about 110,000 distinct CDR3 sequences; the top ten clones make up 15% to 20% of it. Input material: blood T cells: a sorted CD56 or NKG2C T cell subset, CD4+ or CD8+ T cells, or bulk PBMC T cells (not recorded which). The receptors here all came from a woman aged 18 to 75 in good health.

The chain combines TRBV12-3 or TRBV12-4 with TRBJ2-1; the D gene TCRdb calls, TRBD1, cannot be checked with no DNA. The CDR3 covers 15 residues. The CDR3 here is CASSRSPDLYNEQFF.

The gene calls are TRBV9 and TRBJ2-1; TCRdb picks TRBD2, but there is no DNA to check that call. The germline CDR1 and CDR2 sequences are SGDLS and YYNGEE. The CDR3 runs to 17 residues. CDR3 sequence reads: CASSVARGPPIYNEQFF.

The chain joins TRBV4-1 to TRBJ2-1; the TCRdb D gene call, TRBD2, has no DNA to confirm it. CDR1 and CDR2 from the germline V gene are MGHRA and YSYEKL. The CDR3 is made up of 13 amino acids. The chain's CDR3 is CASSHGLDNEQFF.

The CDR3 protein is CASTPPSHYEQYF. The V gene is TRBV12-3 or TRBV12-4, the J gene TRBJ2-7; TCRdb names TRBD2, which stays unverified in the absence of DNA. This CDR3 region has 13 residues.

CDR3 region: CASSAGTSWDEQFF. This chain joins TRBV9 and TRBJ2-1; TCRdb's D gene call, TRBD2, goes unchecked for lack of DNA. The length of the CDR3 is 14 residues. Germline values: CDR1 SGDLS, CDR2 YYNGEE.

This chain uses TRBV12-3 or TRBV12-4 with TRBJ2-7; lacking DNA, the TRBD1 call made by TCRdb goes unchecked. This CDR3 contains 15 residues. The CDR3 is CASSLESDRTYEQYF.

The chain links TRBV20-1 to TRBJ1-5. This CDR3 region has 14 residues. Germline lookup yields CDR1 DFQATT and CDR2 SNEGSKA (reference sequence). The CDR3: CSATGANSNQPQHF.

The rearrangement uses TRBV19 and TRBJ2-1; there is no DNA to check the TCRdb D call of TRBD1. Germline V gene sequence: CDR1 LNHDA, CDR2 SQIVND (reference sequence). This CDR3 has 14 amino acids. The CDR3 spells CASRRGLSYNEQFF.

The V call is TRBV4-3, the J call TRBJ2-1; TCRdb returns TRBD2, unconfirmable since there is no DNA. The germline CDR1 and CDR2 sequences are LGHNA and YSLEER. CDR3 length: 15 residues. CDR3 in amino acids: CASSQSGGALNEQFF.

CDR3 region: CASSLEGFTGELFF. V is TRBV7-8 and J is TRBJ2-2; TCRdb lists TRBD1, though no DNA is available to test this call. Germline CDR1 SGHVS, CDR2 FQNEAQ. The CDR3 runs to 14 residues.

The chain uses TRBV20-1 and TRBJ2-5. This CDR3 contains 13 residues. Looked up from germline, CDR1 is DFQATT and CDR2 is SNEGSKA (reference sequence). CDR3 loop: CSARDWVGETQYF.

The chain combines TRBV12-3 or TRBV12-4 with TRBJ2-3; the TCRdb call, TRBD2, lacks DNA for checking. CDR3 length: 16 amino acids. CDR3 region: CASSPELATRTDTQYF.

This rearrangement joins TRBV19 to TRBJ2-5; the D call from TCRdb, TRBD1, cannot be confirmed without DNA. The germline V gene has CDR1 LNHDA and CDR2 SQIVND (reference sequence). The CDR3 is made up of 16 amino acids. CDR3 amino acids: CASSVRQGRVGETQYF.

This chain connects TRBV4-3 to TRBJ1-1. The length of the CDR3 is 18 residues. CDR1 LGHNA and CDR2 YSLEER come from the germline V gene. CDR3 residues: CASSQDLVAETLNTEAFF.